The present T cell receptor (beta chain) was sequenced within a study of blood T cell repertoires in COVID-19. Study-level information: The samples span acute and convalescent COVID-19 from the United States, Italy and Spain.

Trimming removed 4 bases from V and 3 bases from J, with 26 bases in between. Germline assignment: CDR1 SGHTS and CDR2 YDEGEE. The CDR3 contains 18 residues. Sequencing used immunoSEQ multiplex PCR; TCRdb keeps in-frame clones, though not all of them. The sample has 69,000 or so clones, roughly 85% seen once. The V and J genes are TRBV5-8 and TRBJ2-7; TRBD1 might be the D (6 bases). Specimen: peripheral blood. The TCR comes from a woman of 80 years or more with acute or convalescent COVID-19. The CDR3 DNA follows: TGTGCCAGCAGCCCCACAAGAAAATACCAGGGGAAAATCTACGAGCAGTACTTC. Amino acids: CASSPTRKYQGKIYEQYF.